The subject of this entry is one T cell receptor beta chain. Antigen: not known. The data derive from a study of monozygotic twins with inflammatory bowel disease. General observations from the study: Fewer shared clonotypes with others were found in IBD patients than in healthy twins, especially with disease activity.

CDR1 MDHEN and CDR2 SYDVKM come from the germline V gene. There are 14 residues in the CDR3. A total RNA quantity of roughly 3,400 ng went into each TCR library. Addition of UMIs with a 6-nucleotide sample barcode was achieved by template switching. Both TCRalpha and TCRbeta cDNA were subjected to two nested PCRs lasting approximately 16 and 10 cycles. TCRdb re-called the 5' RACE reads; one entry per CDR3 protein, DNA not given. Its table lists 140,000 to 150,000 distinct CDR3 sequences. The J gene is TRBJ2-7, the V gene TRBV28; absent DNA, TCRdb's TRBD1 call cannot be checked. The sequencing sample was made of blood. The receptor comes from a human donor with ulcerative colitis or Crohn's disease, or a healthy co-twin of an affected twin (not recorded which). This CDR3 is CASSWGAGAYEQYF.